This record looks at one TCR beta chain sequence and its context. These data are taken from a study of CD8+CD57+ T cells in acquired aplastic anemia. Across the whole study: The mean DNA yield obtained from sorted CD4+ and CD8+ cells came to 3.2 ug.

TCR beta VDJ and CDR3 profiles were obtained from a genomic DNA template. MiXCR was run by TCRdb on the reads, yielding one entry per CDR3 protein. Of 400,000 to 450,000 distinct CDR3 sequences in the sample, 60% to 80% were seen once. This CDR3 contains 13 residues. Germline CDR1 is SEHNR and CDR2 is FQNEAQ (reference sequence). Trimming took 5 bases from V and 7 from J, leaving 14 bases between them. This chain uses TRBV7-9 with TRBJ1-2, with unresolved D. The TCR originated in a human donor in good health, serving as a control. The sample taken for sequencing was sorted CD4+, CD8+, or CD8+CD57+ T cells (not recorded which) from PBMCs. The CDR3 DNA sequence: TGTGCCAGCAGCCCTTACAAGGAAGGTGGCTACACCTTC. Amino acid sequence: CASSPYKEGGYTF.